Shown below are 2 T cell receptor beta chains from a single sample sequenced in a study of radiation and T cells in renal cell carcinoma. The table came from immunoSEQ multiplex PCR; TCRdb's copy has only in-frame clones and leaves some out. The profile shows tens of thousands of clones, approximately 80% of them singletons. Time point indicated: baseline pretreatment blood. The treatment was: 15 Gy SBRT to primary tumor, nephrectomy 4 weeks later. The sequences come from blood, collected from a patient whose treatment included radiotherapy and nephrectomy. The receptors come from a man in his 60s with renal cell carcinoma.

The chain carries TRBV19 and TRBJ1-4, with D possibly TRBD1 on 5 matching bases. From germline, CDR1 is LNHDA and CDR2 SQIVND (reference sequence). Between the trimmed V and J ends, which lost 3 bases and 5 bases, there was a span of 31 bases. This CDR3 is built from 21 residues. The CDR3 DNA reads TGTGCCAGTAGTATGGGGCTCGGAAGGTGGCAGGAACGGTCCAGGAATGAAAAACTGTTTTTT. Protein product: CASSMGLGRWQERSRNEKLFF.

CDR3 loop: CASSVAREGVYEQYF. The CDR3 DNA is TGTGCCAGCAGCGTAGCCCGAGAGGGGGTCTACGAGCAGTACTTC. The chain uses TRBV9 and TRBJ2-7; D is possibly TRBD1 (6 bases). Trimming removed 0 bases at V and 3 bases at J, with 13 bases between. Germline V lookup: CDR1 SGDLS, CDR2 YYNGEE. The CDR3 runs 15 residues.